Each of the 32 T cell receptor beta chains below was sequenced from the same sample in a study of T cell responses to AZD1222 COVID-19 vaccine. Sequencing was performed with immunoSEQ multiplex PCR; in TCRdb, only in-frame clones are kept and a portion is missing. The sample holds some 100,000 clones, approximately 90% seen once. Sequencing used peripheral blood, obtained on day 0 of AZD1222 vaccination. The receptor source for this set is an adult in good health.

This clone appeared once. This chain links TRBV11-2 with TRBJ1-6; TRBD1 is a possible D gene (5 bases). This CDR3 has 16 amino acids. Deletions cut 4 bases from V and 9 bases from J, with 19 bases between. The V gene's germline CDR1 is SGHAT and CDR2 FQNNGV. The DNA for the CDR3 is TGTGCCAGCAGCTCCCAGGGAGTTTACTGGGGTTCACCCCTCCACTTT. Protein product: CASSSQGVYWGSPLHF.

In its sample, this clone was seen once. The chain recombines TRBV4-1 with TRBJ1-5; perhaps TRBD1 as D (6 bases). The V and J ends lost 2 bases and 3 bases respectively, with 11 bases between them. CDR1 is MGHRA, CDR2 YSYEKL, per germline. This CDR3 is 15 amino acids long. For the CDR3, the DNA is TGCGCCAGCAGCCAATCGGACAGTCCCAATCAGCCCCAGCATTTT. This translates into CASSQSDSPNQPQHF.

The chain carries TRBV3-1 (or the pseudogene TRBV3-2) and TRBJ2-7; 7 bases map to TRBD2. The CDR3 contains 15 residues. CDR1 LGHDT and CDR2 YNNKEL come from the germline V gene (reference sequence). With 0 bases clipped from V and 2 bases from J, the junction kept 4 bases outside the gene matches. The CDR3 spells CASSQDPSGTYEQYF. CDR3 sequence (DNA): TGTGCCAGCAGCCAAGATCCTAGCGGAACCTACGAGCAGTACTTC.

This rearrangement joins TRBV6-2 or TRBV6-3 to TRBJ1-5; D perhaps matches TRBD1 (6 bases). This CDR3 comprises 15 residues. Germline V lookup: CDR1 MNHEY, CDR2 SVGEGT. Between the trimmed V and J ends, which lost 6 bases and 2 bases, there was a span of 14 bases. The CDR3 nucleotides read TGTGCCAGCAGCACTGGGGGGCGAGGCAATCAGCCCCAGCATTTT. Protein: CASSTGGRGNQPQHF.

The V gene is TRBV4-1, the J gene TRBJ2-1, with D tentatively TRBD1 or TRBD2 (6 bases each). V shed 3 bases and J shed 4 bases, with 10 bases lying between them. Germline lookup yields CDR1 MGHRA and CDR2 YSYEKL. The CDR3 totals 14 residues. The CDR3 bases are TGCGCCAGCAGCCACGGGGGCGGGTACAATGAGCAGTTCTTC. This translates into CASSHGGGYNEQFF.

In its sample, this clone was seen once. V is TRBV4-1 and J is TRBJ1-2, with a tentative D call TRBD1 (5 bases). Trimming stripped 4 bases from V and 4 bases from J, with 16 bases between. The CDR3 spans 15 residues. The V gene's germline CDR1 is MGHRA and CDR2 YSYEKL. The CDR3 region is CASSPSGGNGYGYTF. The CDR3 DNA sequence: TGCGCCAGCAGCCCATCGGGGGGGAATGGCTATGGCTACACCTTC.

The CDR3 DNA follows: TGCGCCAGCAGCTTGATCGAGGATTCACCCCTCCACTTT. Protein: CASSLIEDSPLHF. The chain is built from TRBV5-1 and TRBJ1-6; D is unclear. V lost 1 base, J lost 8 bases, and 7 bases lay in between. The CDR3 consists of 13 residues. Germline values: CDR1 SGHRS, CDR2 YFSETQ.

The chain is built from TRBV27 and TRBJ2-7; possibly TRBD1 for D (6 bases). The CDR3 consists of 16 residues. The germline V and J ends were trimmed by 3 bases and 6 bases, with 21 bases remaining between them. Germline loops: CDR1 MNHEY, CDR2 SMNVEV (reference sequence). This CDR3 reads CASSFLQKKGTSEQYF. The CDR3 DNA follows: TGTGCCAGCAGTTTTCTACAAAAAAAAGGGACATCCGAGCAGTACTTC.

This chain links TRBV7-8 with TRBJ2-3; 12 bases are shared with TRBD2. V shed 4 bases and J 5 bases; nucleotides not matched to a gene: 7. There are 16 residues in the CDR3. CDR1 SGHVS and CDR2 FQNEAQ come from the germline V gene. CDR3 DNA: TGTGCCAGCAGCTCGGGACTAGCGGGTCCCGGAGATACGCAGTATTTT. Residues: CASSSGLAGPGDTQYF.

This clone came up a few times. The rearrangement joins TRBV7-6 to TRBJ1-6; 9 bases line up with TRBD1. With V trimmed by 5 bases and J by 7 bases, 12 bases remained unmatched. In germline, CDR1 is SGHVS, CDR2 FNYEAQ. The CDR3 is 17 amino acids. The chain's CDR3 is CASSVTVGQGSNSPLHF. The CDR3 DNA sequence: TGTGCCAGCAGCGTAACCGTGGGACAGGGCTCCAATTCACCCCTCCACTTT.

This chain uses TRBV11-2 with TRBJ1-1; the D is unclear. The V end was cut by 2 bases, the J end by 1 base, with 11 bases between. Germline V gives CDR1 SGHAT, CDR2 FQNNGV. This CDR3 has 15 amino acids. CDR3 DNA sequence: TGTGCCAGCAGCTTAATTAATGTAGGGAACACTGAAGCTTTCTTT. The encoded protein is CASSLINVGNTEAFF.

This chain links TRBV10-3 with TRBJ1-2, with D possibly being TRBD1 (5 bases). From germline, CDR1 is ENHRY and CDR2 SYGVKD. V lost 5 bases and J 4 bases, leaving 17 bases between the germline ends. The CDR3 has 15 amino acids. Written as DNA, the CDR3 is TGTGCCATCAGTCTGGGGCCTGGGCAGGTCTATGGCTACACCTTC. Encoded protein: CAISLGPGQVYGYTF.

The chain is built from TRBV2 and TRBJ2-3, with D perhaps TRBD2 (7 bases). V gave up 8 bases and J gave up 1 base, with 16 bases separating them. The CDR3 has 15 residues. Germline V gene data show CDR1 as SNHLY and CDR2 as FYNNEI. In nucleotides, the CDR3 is TGTGCCAGCCTCTCCGGGGGGCGTGGCACAGATACGCAGTATTTT. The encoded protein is CASLSGGRGTDTQYF. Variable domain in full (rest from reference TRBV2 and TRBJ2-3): EPEVTQTPSHQVTQMGQEVILRCVPISNHLYFYWYRQILGQKVEFLVSFYNNEISEKSEIFDDQFSVERPDGSNFTLKIRSTKLEDSAMYFCASLSGGRGTDTQYFGPGTRLTVL.

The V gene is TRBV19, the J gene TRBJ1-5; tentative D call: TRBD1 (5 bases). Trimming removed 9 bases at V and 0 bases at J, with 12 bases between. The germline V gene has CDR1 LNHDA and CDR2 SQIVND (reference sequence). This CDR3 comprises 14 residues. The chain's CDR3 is CASSQGYSNQPQHF. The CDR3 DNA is TGTGCCAGCAGTCAGGGTTATAGCAATCAGCCCCAGCATTTT. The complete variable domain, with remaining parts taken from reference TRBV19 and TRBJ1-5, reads DGGITQSPKYLFRKEGQNVTLSCEQNLNHDAMYWYRQDPGQGLRLIYYSQIVNDFQKGDIAEGYSVSREKKESFPLTVTSAQKNPTAFYLCASSQGYSNQPQHFGDGTRLSIL.

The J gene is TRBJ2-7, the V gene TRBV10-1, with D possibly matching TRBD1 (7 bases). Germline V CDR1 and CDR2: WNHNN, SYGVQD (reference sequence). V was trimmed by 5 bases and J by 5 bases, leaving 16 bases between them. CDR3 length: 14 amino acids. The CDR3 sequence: CASSLDREDHEQYF. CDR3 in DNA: TGCGCCAGCAGTCTTGACAGGGAGGACCACGAGCAGTACTTC.

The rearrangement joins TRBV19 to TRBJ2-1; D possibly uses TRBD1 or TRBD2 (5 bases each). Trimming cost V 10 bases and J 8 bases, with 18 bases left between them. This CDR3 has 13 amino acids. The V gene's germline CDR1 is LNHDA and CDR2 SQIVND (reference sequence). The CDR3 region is CATRSVGVDEQFF. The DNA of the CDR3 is TGTGCCACCAGGTCGGTGGGGGTCGATGAGCAGTTCTTC. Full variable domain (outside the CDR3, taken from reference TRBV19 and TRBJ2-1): DGGITQSPKYLFRKEGQNVTLSCEQNLNHDAMYWYRQDPGQGLRLIYYSQIVNDFQKGDIAEGYSVSREKKESFPLTVTSAQKNPTAFYLCATRSVGVDEQFFGPGTRLTVL.

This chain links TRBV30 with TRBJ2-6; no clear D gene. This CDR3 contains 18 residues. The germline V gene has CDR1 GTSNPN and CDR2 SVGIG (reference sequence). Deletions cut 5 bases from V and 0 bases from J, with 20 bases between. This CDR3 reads CAWSPRLLRASGANVLTF. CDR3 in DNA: TGTGCCTGGTCCCCCAGACTCCTTAGGGCCTCTGGGGCCAACGTCCTGACTTTC.

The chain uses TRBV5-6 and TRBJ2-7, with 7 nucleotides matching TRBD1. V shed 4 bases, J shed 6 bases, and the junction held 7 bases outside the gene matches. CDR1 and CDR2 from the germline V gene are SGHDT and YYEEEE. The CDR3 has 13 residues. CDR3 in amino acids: CASSLLTGIEQYF. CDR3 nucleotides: TGTGCCAGCAGCCTGTTGACAGGGATCGAGCAGTACTTC.

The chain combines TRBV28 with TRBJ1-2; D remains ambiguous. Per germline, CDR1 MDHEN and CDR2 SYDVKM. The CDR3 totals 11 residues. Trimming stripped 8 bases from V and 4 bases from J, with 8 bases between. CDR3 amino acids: CASGVGYGYTF. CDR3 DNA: TGTGCCAGCGGGGTTGGCTATGGCTACACCTTC.

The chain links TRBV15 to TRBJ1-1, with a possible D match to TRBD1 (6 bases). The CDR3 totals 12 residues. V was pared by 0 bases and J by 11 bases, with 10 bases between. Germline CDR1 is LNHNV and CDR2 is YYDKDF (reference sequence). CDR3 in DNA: TGTGCCACCAGCAGAGATCAGCAGGGGGCTTTCTTT. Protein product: CATSRDQQGAFF.

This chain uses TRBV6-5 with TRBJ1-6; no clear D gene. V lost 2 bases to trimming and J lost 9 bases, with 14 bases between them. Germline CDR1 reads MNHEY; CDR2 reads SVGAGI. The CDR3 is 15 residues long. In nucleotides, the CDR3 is TGTGCCAGCAGTTACGCCGCCCGCCGGGGTTCACCCCTCCACTTT. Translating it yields CASSYAARRGSPLHF.

CDR3 amino acids: CASSMGEGGQPQHF. CDR3 in DNA: TGTGCCAGCAGTATGGGGGAGGGCGGGCAGCCCCAGCATTTT. The chain employs TRBV27 and TRBJ1-5; a weak D match, TRBD1 (5 bases). CDR3 length: 14 residues. Germline lookup yields CDR1 MNHEY and CDR2 SMNVEV (reference sequence). Trimming took 5 bases from V and 7 from J, leaving 15 bases between them.

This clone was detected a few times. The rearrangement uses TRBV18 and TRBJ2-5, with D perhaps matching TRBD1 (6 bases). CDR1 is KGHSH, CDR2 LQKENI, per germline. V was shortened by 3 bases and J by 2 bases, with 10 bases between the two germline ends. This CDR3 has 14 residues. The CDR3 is CASSPNREQETQYF. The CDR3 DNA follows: TGTGCCAGCTCACCCAACAGGGAACAAGAGACCCAGTACTTC.

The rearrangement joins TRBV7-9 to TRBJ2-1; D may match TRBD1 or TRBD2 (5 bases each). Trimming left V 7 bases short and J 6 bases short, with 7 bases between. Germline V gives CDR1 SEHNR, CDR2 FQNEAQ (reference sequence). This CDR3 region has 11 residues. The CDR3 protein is CASKGSNEQFF. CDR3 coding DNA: TGTGCCAGCAAGGGGAGCAATGAGCAGTTCTTC.

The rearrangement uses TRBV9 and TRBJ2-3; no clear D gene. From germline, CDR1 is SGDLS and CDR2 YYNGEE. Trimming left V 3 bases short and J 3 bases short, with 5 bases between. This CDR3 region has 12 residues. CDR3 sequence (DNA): TGTGCCAGCAGCGAAGGGACAGATACGCAGTATTTT. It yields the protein CASSEGTDTQYF. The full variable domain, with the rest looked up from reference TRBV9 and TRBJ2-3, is DSGVTQTPKHLITATGQRVTLRCSPRSGDLSVYWYQQSLDQGLQFLIQYYNGEERAKGNILERFSAQQFPDLHSELNLSSLELGDSALYFCASSEGTDTQYFGPGTRLTVL.

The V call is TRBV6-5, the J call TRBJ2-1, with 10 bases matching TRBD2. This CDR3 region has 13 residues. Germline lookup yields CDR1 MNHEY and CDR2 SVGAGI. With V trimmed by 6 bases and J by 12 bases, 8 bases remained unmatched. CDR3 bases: TGTGCCAGCAGGACTAGCGGGCCTCACGCGCAGTTCTTC. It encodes CASRTSGPHAQFF.

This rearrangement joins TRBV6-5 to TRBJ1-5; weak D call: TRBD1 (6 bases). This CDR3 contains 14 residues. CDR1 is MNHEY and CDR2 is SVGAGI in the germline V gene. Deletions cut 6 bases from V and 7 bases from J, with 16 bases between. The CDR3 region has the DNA TGTGCCAGCAGCCTAGGGGGGGGGAGGCAGCCCCAGCATTTT. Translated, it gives CASSLGGGRQPQHF.

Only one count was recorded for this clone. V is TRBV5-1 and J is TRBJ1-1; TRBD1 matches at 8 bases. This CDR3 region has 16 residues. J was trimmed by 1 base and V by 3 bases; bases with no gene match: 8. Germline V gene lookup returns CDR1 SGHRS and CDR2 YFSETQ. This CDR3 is CASSSGQGGENTEAFF. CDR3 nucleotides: TGCGCCAGCAGCTCCGGACAGGGAGGGGAGAACACTGAAGCTTTCTTT. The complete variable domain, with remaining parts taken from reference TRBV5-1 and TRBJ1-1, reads KAGVTQTPRYLIKTRGQQVTLSCSPISGHRSVSWYQQTPGQGLQFLFEYFSETQRNKGNFPGRFSGRQFSNSRSEMNVSTLELGDSALYLCASSSGQGGENTEAFFGQGTRLTVV.

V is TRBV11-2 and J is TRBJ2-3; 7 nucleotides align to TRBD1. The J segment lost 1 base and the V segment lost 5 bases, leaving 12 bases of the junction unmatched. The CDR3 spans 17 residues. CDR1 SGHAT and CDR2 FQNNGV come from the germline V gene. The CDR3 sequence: CASSRRGSGQGTDTQYF. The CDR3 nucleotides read TGTGCCAGCAGCAGAAGGGGCAGCGGACAGGGCACAGATACGCAGTATTTT.

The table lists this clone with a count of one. The CDR3: CSVASEREQYF. CDR3 DNA: TGCAGCGTGGCGTCTGAACGCGAGCAGTACTTC. The chain recombines TRBV29-1 with TRBJ2-7; D ambiguous. The germline V gene encodes CDR1 SQVTM and CDR2 ANQGSEA. V gave up 6 bases and J gave up 6 bases, with 12 bases separating them. This CDR3 has 11 residues.

CDR3 sequence (DNA): TGCGCCAGCAGCCAAGTCCTGGGCGCCAGGGAGACCCAGTACTTC. Translation: CASSQVLGARETQYF. The V call is TRBV4-1, the J call TRBJ2-5; D remains unclear. Germline-derived CDR1 and CDR2 are MGHRA and YSYEKL. V lost 1 base and J 5 bases, leaving 14 bases between the germline ends. The CDR3 runs 15 residues.

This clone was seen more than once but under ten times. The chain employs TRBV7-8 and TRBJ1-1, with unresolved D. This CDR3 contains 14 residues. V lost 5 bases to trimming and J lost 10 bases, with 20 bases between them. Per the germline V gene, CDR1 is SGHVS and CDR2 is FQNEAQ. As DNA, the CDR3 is TGTGCCAGCAGCCTACTTACGACCGCCTGGGGAGCTTTCTTT. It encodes CASSLLTTAWGAFF.